The present TCR beta chain was sequenced within a study of cytomegalovirus exposure and HLA in healthy donors. Study observations and caveats: Using a false discovery rate of 0.05, a later analysis showed that some 16,000 TCR beta sequences were associated with HLA alleles. Most CMV-associated TCR beta chains were later found to appear HLA-restricted. A prior analysis recorded that most TCR beta V segments were productive about 87% or about 30% of the time.

PCR involved 60 Vbeta and 13 Jbeta primers. The protocol was immunoSEQ multiplex PCR, while the TCRdb copy is restricted to in-frame clones and leaves out a portion. Of some 130,000 clones listed, over 70% are singletons. This CDR3 comprises 15 residues. Trimming took 7 bases from V and 5 from J; bases not matched to a gene: 7. Germline V lookup: CDR1 GTSNPN, CDR2 SVGIG (reference sequence). As to this clone: The antigen is unknown.

The gene calls are TRBV30 and TRBJ2-2, with 13 bases matching TRBD2. The source material was PBMCs. This receptor was taken from a woman aged 18-35 years in good health and CMV-seronegative. CDR3 sequence (DNA): TGTGCCTTACTGGGGACTAGCGGGAATACCGGGGAGCTGTTTTTT. It encodes CALLGTSGNTGELFF.